What follows are 11 T cell receptor beta chains derived from one specimen sequenced in a study of human T cells and chemical hapten exposure. TCRdb passed the RACE reads through MiXCR, listing each CDR3 protein once. The sample lists some 74,000 distinct CDR3 sequences, roughly 13% occurring once. Described time point: patch test 3, about 24 weeks after DPC sensitization. The treatment was: therapeutic diphenylcyclopropenone sensitization with weekly scalp DPC. The source material was whole blood, sampled in connection with sensitization to the hapten diphenylcyclopropenone (DPC). The origin of the receptors is a woman aged 45-59 years with alopecia areata. Some clones in this sample may be carry-over from other donors' samples.

This clonotype was found once. V usage is TRBV20-1 and J usage is TRBJ1-4, with 10 bases fitting TRBD1. Per germline, CDR1 DFQATT and CDR2 SNEGSKA (reference sequence). The CDR3 totals 15 residues. Unmatched junction bases numbered 6, after V lost 0 bases and J lost 8 bases. CDR3 residues: CSARDPGTGVEKLFF. CDR3 bases: TGCAGTGCTAGAGACCCCGGGACAGGGGTCGAAAAACTGTTTTTT.

The V gene is TRBV6-1, the J gene TRBJ2-5, with a possible D match to TRBD2 (6 bases). V was pared by 5 bases and J by 5 bases, with 24 bases between. This CDR3 has 17 amino acids. CDR1 is MNHNS and CDR2 is SASEGT in the germline V gene. CDR3 residues: CASSYHAYSGAAETQYF. The CDR3, as DNA: TGTGCCAGCAGTTACCATGCATATAGCGGAGCGGCGGAGACCCAGTACTTC.

The chain uses TRBV5-6 and TRBJ1-1; a possible D gene is TRBD1 (6 bases). CDR1 and CDR2 (germline): SGHDT, YYEEEE. This CDR3 is built from 17 residues. V lost 0 bases and J 4 bases, leaving 19 bases between the germline ends. The CDR3 here is CASSLGAAGARGTEAFF. In DNA form, the CDR3 reads TGTGCCAGCAGCTTGGGTGCGGCAGGGGCCCGTGGCACTGAAGCTTTCTTT.

This clonotype appeared a few times. The chain carries TRBV9 and TRBJ2-1, with no clear D. Germline V gene sequence: CDR1 SGDLS, CDR2 YYNGEE. The CDR3 loop spans 14 amino acids. V lost 0 bases, J lost 9 bases, and 13 bases lay in between. CDR3 loop: CASSVGGRSGEQFF. CDR3 nucleotides: TGTGCCAGCAGCGTAGGCGGTAGATCCGGTGAGCAGTTCTTC. The variable domain in full, completed from reference TRBV9 and TRBJ2-1, reads DSGVTQTPKHLITATGQRVTLRCSPRSGDLSVYWYQQSLDQGLQFLIQYYNGEERAKGNILERFSAQQFPDLHSELNLSSLELGDSALYFCASSVGGRSGEQFFGPGTRLTVL.

This clonotype was observed at least ten times. This chain joins TRBV20-1 and TRBJ1-4; 7 bases are shared with TRBD1. The germline V gene has CDR1 DFQATT and CDR2 SNEGSKA (reference sequence). The CDR3 is 13 amino acids. The V gene end was trimmed by 6 bases and the J gene end by 8 bases; junction bases not matched to a gene: 9. The CDR3 coding sequence is TGCAGTGCCCCCGGACAGGACGTCGAAAAACTGTTTTTT. Residues: CSAPGQDVEKLFF.

V is TRBV12-3 or TRBV12-4 and J is TRBJ2-5; 8 nucleotides agree with TRBD2. The CDR3 runs to 16 residues. With V trimmed by 3 bases and J by 5 bases, 11 bases remained unmatched. The CDR3 DNA follows: TGTGCCAGCAGTTTTCGGGGGCTAGCGGGTCCGGAGACCCAGTACTTC. Its protein product is CASSFRGLAGPETQYF.

The CDR3 nucleotides read TGTGCCTGGGTTGGACAGCTAGTAAGAACTGAAGCTTTCTTT. It yields the protein CAWVGQLVRTEAFF. The rearrangement uses TRBV30 and TRBJ1-1, with D tentatively TRBD1 (6 bases). Looked up from germline, CDR1 is GTSNPN and CDR2 is SVGIG (reference sequence). This CDR3 is built from 14 residues. V lost 5 bases to trimming and J lost 5 bases, with 18 bases between them.

This sequence joins TRBV20-1 and TRBJ1-5; D perhaps matches TRBD1 (6 bases). Germline lookup yields CDR1 DFQATT and CDR2 SNEGSKA (reference sequence). This CDR3 comprises 13 residues. V dropped 5 bases and J dropped 5 bases, with 13 bases sitting between them. CDR3 nucleotides: TGCAGTGCTCAACAGGGTACCTATCAGCCCCAGCATTTT. The encoded protein is CSAQQGTYQPQHF.

This clonotype occurred a few times. The chain has TRBV6-5 and TRBJ2-5; weak D call: TRBD1 (6 bases). Germline V gives CDR1 MNHEY, CDR2 SVGAGI. V gave up 6 bases and J gave up 13 bases, with 15 bases separating them. This CDR3 has 11 amino acids. The CDR3 region is CASSPGQLLYF. CDR3 nucleotides: TGTGCCAGCAGCCCCGGACAGCTACTGTACTTC.

The chain uses TRBV2 and TRBJ2-7; 7 positions agree with TRBD2. Germline CDR1 reads SNHLY; CDR2 reads FYNNEI. J was trimmed by 13 bases and V by 2 bases; bases with no gene match: 8. The CDR3 sequence is 12 residues long. This CDR3 reads CASSELREAVYF. DNA for the CDR3: TGTGCCAGCAGTGAACTCCGGGAGGCCGTTTACTTC.

Only a few counts were recorded for this clonotype. This chain links TRBV9 with TRBJ1-1; unclear D gene. V was clipped by 2 bases and J by 4 bases, with 15 bases between them. Looked up from germline, CDR1 is SGDLS and CDR2 is YYNGEE. The CDR3 has 15 residues. CDR3 amino acids: CASSVVGGFGTEAFF. The CDR3 region has the DNA TGTGCCAGCAGCGTGGTGGGAGGGTTCGGCACTGAAGCTTTCTTT.